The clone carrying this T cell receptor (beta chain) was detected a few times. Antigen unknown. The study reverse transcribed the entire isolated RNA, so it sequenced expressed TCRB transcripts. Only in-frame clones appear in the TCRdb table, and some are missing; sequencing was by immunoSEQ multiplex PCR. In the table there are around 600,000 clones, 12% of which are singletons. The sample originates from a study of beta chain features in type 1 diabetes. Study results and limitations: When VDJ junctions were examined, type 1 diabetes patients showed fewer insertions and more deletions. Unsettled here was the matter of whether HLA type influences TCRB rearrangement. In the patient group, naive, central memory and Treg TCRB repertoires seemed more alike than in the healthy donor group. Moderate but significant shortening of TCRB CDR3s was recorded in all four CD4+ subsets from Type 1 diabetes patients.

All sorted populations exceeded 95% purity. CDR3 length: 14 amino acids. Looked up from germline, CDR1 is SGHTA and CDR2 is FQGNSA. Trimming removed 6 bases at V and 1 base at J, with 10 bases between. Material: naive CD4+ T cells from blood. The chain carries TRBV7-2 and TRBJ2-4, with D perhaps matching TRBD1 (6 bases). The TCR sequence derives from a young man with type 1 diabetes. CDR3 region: CASRQGQAKNIQYF. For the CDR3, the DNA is TGTGCCAGCAGACAAGGACAGGCCAAAAACATTCAGTACTTC.